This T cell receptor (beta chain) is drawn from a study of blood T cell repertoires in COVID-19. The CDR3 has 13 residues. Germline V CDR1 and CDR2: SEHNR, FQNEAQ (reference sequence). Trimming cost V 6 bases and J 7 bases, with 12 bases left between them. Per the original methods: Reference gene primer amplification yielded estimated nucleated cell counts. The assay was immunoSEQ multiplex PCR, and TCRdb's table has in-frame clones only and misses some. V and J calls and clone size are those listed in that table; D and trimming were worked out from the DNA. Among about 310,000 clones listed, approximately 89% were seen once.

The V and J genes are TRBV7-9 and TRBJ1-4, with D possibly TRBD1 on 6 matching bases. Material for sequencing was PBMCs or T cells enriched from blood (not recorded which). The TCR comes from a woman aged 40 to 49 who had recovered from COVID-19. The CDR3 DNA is TGTGCCAGCAGACAGGGTGGGGGTGAAAAACTGTTTTTT. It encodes CASRQGGGEKLFF. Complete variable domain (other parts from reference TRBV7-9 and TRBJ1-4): DTGVSQNPRHKITKRGQNVTFRCDPISEHNRLYWYRQTLGQGPEFLTYFQNEAQLEKSRLLSDRFSAERPKGSFSTLEIQRTEQGDSAMYLCASRQGGGEKLFFGSGTQLSVL.